These T cell receptor beta chains were read from a single sample in a study of CD4+ T cells in melanoma. The data were produced by immunoSEQ multiplex PCR, yet TCRdb's version contains in-frame clones alone and is incomplete. The data contain 120,000 to 150,000 clones, about 90% of them seen just once; the ten biggest clones take up 1.5% to 1.9%. These receptors were obtained from a human donor with melanoma. Each CDR3 is given with its conserved first and last residue. The D gene is left open where the match is weak. Clone size appears in some rows only: once, few, many, or a class for an expanded clone.

J gene: TRBJ2-1
D gene: TRBD2
V gene: TRBV7-6
clone size: -
CDR3 protein: CASSLDLAGSSYNEQFF
CDR3 DNA: TGTGCCAGCAGCTTAGACCTAGCGGGGAGCTCCTACAATGAGCAGTTCTTC

J gene: TRBJ1-2
D gene: -
V gene: TRBV30
clone size: -
CDR3 protein: CAWSVGGGYGYTF
CDR3 DNA: TGTGCCTGGAGTGTAGGGGGTGGGTATGGCTACACCTTC

J gene: TRBJ1-5
D gene: -
V gene: TRBV6-5
clone size: -
CDR3 protein: CASSYYTEPQHF
CDR3 DNA: TGTGCCAGCAGTTATTATACGGAGCCCCAGCATTTT

J gene: TRBJ2-7
D gene: -
V gene: TRBV10-3
clone size: -
CDR3 protein: CAIAAGGTYEQYF
CDR3 DNA: TGTGCCATCGCGGCAGGAGGGACCTACGAGCAGTACTTC

J gene: TRBJ1-1
D gene: -
V gene: TRBV28
clone size: -
CDR3 protein: CASSLSIGAPAEAFF
CDR3 DNA: TGTGCCAGCAGTTTATCTATAGGGGCCCCGGCTGAAGCTTTCTTT

J gene: TRBJ2-1
D gene: TRBD2
V gene: TRBV2
clone size: -
CDR3 protein: CASRDSGRGGEQFF
CDR3 DNA: TGTGCCAGCAGGGACTCGGGGAGGGGAGGTGAGCAGTTCTTC

J gene: TRBJ2-2
D gene: -
V gene: TRBV6-5
clone size: -
CDR3 protein: CASSYSLRFTGELFF
CDR3 DNA: TGTGCCAGCAGTTACTCTCTACGGTTCACCGGGGAGCTGTTTTTT

J gene: TRBJ1-2
D gene: TRBD1
V gene: TRBV2
clone size: -
CDR3 protein: CASTGQGANYGYTF
CDR3 DNA: TGTGCCAGCACGGGACAGGGGGCTAACTATGGCTACACCTTC

J gene: TRBJ2-4
D gene: -
V gene: TRBV30
clone size: -
CDR3 protein: CAWSPGLGEDIQYF
CDR3 DNA: TGTGCCTGGAGCCCGGGGCTTGGGGAGGACATTCAGTACTTC

J gene: TRBJ2-5
D gene: -
V gene: TRBV7-2
clone size: -
CDR3 protein: CASSEAAIRGQYF
CDR3 DNA: TGTGCCAGCAGCGAGGCGGCGATCCGGGGCCAGTACTTC

J gene: TRBJ2-3
D gene: TRBD2
V gene: TRBV9
clone size: once
CDR3 protein: CASSVLGSGGSDTQYF
CDR3 DNA: TGTGCCAGCAGCGTCCTTGGTAGCGGGGGCTCAGATACGCAGTATTTT

J gene: TRBJ2-5
D gene: -
V gene: TRBV5-1
clone size: -
CDR3 protein: CASSVGQSEETQYF
CDR3 DNA: TGCGCCAGCAGCGTAGGACAGTCCGAAGAGACCCAGTACTTC

J gene: TRBJ2-1
D gene: -
V gene: TRBV7-3
clone size: -
CDR3 protein: CASSFGTNEQFF
CDR3 DNA: TGTGCCAGCAGCTTTGGGACCAATGAGCAGTTCTTC

J gene: TRBJ2-1
D gene: TRBD2
V gene: TRBV9
clone size: -
CDR3 protein: CASSVGVAGNEQFF
CDR3 DNA: TGTGCCAGCAGCGTTGGGGTAGCGGGGAATGAGCAGTTCTTC

J gene: TRBJ1-5
D gene: TRBD1
V gene: TRBV6-1
clone size: -
CDR3 protein: CASLGQGGYQPQHF
CDR3 DNA: TGTGCCAGCCTCGGACAGGGCGGTTATCAGCCCCAGCATTTT

J gene: TRBJ2-2
D gene: -
V gene: TRBV5-1
clone size: -
CDR3 protein: CASSLEVGELFF
CDR3 DNA: TGCGCCAGCAGCTTGGAGGTCGGGGAGCTGTTTTTT

J gene: TRBJ1-1
D gene: TRBD1
V gene: TRBV18
clone size: -
CDR3 protein: CASSTGQGHTEAFF
CDR3 DNA: TGTGCCAGCTCAACGGGACAGGGGCACACTGAAGCTTTCTTT

J gene: TRBJ2-2
D gene: -
V gene: TRBV11-3
clone size: -
CDR3 protein: CASSLASGELFF
CDR3 DNA: TGTGCCAGCAGCTTAGCATCCGGGGAGCTGTTTTTT

J gene: TRBJ2-3
D gene: TRBD1
V gene: TRBV5-8
clone size: once
CDR3 protein: CASSLAVGDRGTDTQYF
CDR3 DNA: TGTGCCAGCAGCTTGGCCGTAGGGGACAGGGGCACAGATACGCAGTATTTT

J gene: TRBJ1-2
D gene: TRBD1
V gene: TRBV5-1
clone size: -
CDR3 protein: CASSLGGQLLLDGYTF
CDR3 DNA: TGCGCCAGCAGCTTGGGGGGACAGTTACTGTTGGATGGCTACACCTTC

J gene: TRBJ1-1
D gene: -
V gene: TRBV18
clone size: -
CDR3 protein: CASSPLTIRRTVLSENTEAFF
CDR3 DNA: TGTGCCAGCTCACCTCTCACTATACGTAGGACAGTTCTCTCTGAGAACACTGAAGCTTTCTTT

J gene: TRBJ1-1
D gene: -
V gene: TRBV14
clone size: -
CDR3 protein: CASSPGRKDTEAFF
CDR3 DNA: TGTGCCAGCAGCCCGGGCAGGAAGGACACTGAAGCTTTCTTT

J gene: TRBJ1-5
D gene: -
V gene: TRBV6-1
clone size: -
CDR3 protein: CASKNQGVWNQPQHF
CDR3 DNA: TGTGCCAGCAAAAACCAGGGCGTGTGGAATCAGCCCCAGCATTTT

J gene: TRBJ1-5
D gene: -
V gene: TRBV6-1
clone size: -
CDR3 protein: CASSGGQYSNQPQHF
CDR3 DNA: TGTGCCAGCAGCGGAGGACAATATAGCAATCAGCCCCAGCATTTT

J gene: TRBJ1-1
D gene: TRBD1
V gene: TRBV18
clone size: -
CDR3 protein: CASSAPQGASTEAFF
CDR3 DNA: TGTGCCAGCTCGGCCCCCCAGGGGGCGTCCACTGAAGCTTTCTTT

J gene: TRBJ1-2
D gene: -
V gene: TRBV5-1
clone size: -
CDR3 protein: CASSREAVSSVYTF
CDR3 DNA: TGCGCCAGCAGCCGAGAGGCAGTAAGCTCGGTCTACACCTTC

J gene: TRBJ1-6
D gene: -
V gene: TRBV30
clone size: -
CDR3 protein: CAWSNGGSYNSPLHF
CDR3 DNA: TGTGCCTGGAGTAATGGGGGCTCCTATAATTCACCCCTCCACTTT

J gene: TRBJ2-6
D gene: -
V gene: TRBV5-1
clone size: -
CDR3 protein: CASSPGLPGANVLTF
CDR3 DNA: TGCGCCAGCAGCCCCGGTTTACCTGGGGCCAACGTCCTGACTTTC

J gene: TRBJ1-5
D gene: -
V gene: TRBV15
clone size: -
CDR3 protein: CATSIIWGESNQPQHF
CDR3 DNA: TGTGCCACCAGCATAATCTGGGGCGAGTCTAATCAGCCCCAGCATTTT

J gene: TRBJ2-7
D gene: -
V gene: TRBV5-1
clone size: -
CDR3 protein: CASSLQASYEQYF
CDR3 DNA: TGCGCCAGCAGCTTGCAGGCCTCCTACGAGCAGTACTTC

J gene: TRBJ2-7
D gene: -
V gene: TRBV19
clone size: -
CDR3 protein: CASSLRGGSGNYEQYF
CDR3 DNA: TGTGCCAGTAGTCTCCGAGGAGGGTCGGGGAACTACGAGCAGTACTTC

J gene: TRBJ2-6
D gene: -
V gene: TRBV5-6
clone size: -
CDR3 protein: CASSLGGVNGANVLTF
CDR3 DNA: TGTGCCAGCAGCTTGGGCGGGGTAAACGGGGCCAACGTCCTGACTTTC

J gene: TRBJ1-3
D gene: -
V gene: TRBV7-6
clone size: -
CDR3 protein: CASSLGMSGNTIYF
CDR3 DNA: TGTGCCAGCAGCTTGGGGATGTCTGGAAACACCATATATTTT

J gene: TRBJ1-1
D gene: -
V gene: TRBV4-2
clone size: -
CDR3 protein: CASSQEASGGYTEAFF
CDR3 DNA: TGTGCCAGCAGCCAAGAGGCCAGTGGGGGATACACTGAAGCTTTCTTT

J gene: TRBJ2-7
D gene: -
V gene: TRBV5-1
clone size: -
CDR3 protein: CASRRQQGTYEQYF
CDR3 DNA: TGCGCCAGCAGGCGTCAACAGGGCACCTACGAGCAGTACTTC

J gene: TRBJ1-1
D gene: -
V gene: TRBV29-1
clone size: -
CDR3 protein: CSVAQTGTEAFF
CDR3 DNA: TGCAGCGTTGCCCAAACGGGCACTGAAGCTTTCTTT

J gene: TRBJ1-2
D gene: -
V gene: TRBV7-9
clone size: -
CDR3 protein: CASSPSAAENYGYTF
CDR3 DNA: TGTGCCAGCAGCCCCTCAGCGGCAGAGAACTATGGCTACACCTTC

J gene: TRBJ2-7
D gene: -
V gene: TRBV30
clone size: -
CDR3 protein: CACTGTRRYEQYF
CDR3 DNA: TGTGCCTGTACCGGGACCCGCCGGTACGAGCAGTACTTC

J gene: TRBJ2-3
D gene: -
V gene: TRBV9
clone size: -
CDR3 protein: CASSVDPGPDTQYF
CDR3 DNA: TGTGCCAGCAGCGTAGACCCAGGGCCAGATACGCAGTATTTT

J gene: TRBJ2-7
D gene: -
V gene: TRBV10-1
clone size: once
CDR3 protein: CASSGGSGRPPGEQYF
CDR3 DNA: TGCGCCAGCAGTGGGGGATCGGGAAGGCCGCCTGGCGAGCAGTACTTC

J gene: TRBJ2-3
D gene: TRBD2
V gene: TRBV4-1
clone size: -
CDR3 protein: CASSQGSGGPSTDTQYF
CDR3 DNA: TGCGCCAGCAGCCAAGGAAGCGGGGGGCCCTCCACAGATACGCAGTATTTT

J gene: TRBJ2-7
D gene: -
V gene: TRBV5-1
clone size: -
CDR3 protein: CASSLGAEGVYEQYF
CDR3 DNA: TGCGCCAGCAGCTTGGGGGCGGAGGGGGTCTACGAGCAGTACTTC

J gene: TRBJ2-3
D gene: TRBD2
V gene: TRBV4-2
clone size: -
CDR3 protein: CASSQVIGGDLTDTQYF
CDR3 DNA: TGTGCCAGCAGCCAAGTCATTGGGGGGGACCTCACAGATACGCAGTATTTT

J gene: TRBJ1-5
D gene: -
V gene: TRBV19
clone size: -
CDR3 protein: CASRGRWDSNQPQHF
CDR3 DNA: TGTGCCAGTAGGGGACGGTGGGATAGCAATCAGCCCCAGCATTTT

J gene: TRBJ2-7
D gene: TRBD1
V gene: TRBV7-6
clone size: -
CDR3 protein: CASSRVGQGSYEQYF
CDR3 DNA: TGTGCCAGCAGCCGAGTCGGACAGGGTTCCTACGAGCAGTACTTC

J gene: TRBJ2-2
D gene: -
V gene: TRBV15
clone size: -
CDR3 protein: CATSPRTPPGELFF
CDR3 DNA: TGTGCCACCAGCCCCCGAACCCCGCCGGGGGAGCTGTTTTTT

J gene: TRBJ2-1
D gene: -
V gene: TRBV6-1
clone size: -
CDR3 protein: CASSGLGWGSGEQFF
CDR3 DNA: TGTGCCAGCAGTGGCCTTGGGTGGGGAAGCGGTGAGCAGTTCTTC